The clone carrying this TCR beta chain was detected a few times. TCRdb keeps only in-frame clones here, not all; method: immunoSEQ multiplex PCR. The top ten clones hold about 7.7% of a sample with 200,000 or so clones, approximately 80% of them seen once. Participant age was roughly 18 to 90 years, and participants resided in around 24 US areas. The data stem from a study of blood T cell repertoires in COVID-19. The overall study: The study drew acute and convalescent COVID-19 samples from the United States, Italy and Spain.

The CDR3 is 15 residues long. The J segment lost 7 bases and the V segment lost 4 bases, leaving 10 bases of the junction unmatched. Germline V gene data show CDR1 as SGHKS and CDR2 as YYEKEE (reference sequence). This sequence was found in a woman in her thirties or forties with acute COVID-19. The chain carries TRBV5-5 and TRBJ1-4; TRBD1 matches 7 bases. The sequenced sample was PBMCs or T cells enriched from blood (not recorded which). CDR3 coding DNA: TGTGCCAGCAGCCTACGACAGGGCTTGGGTGAAAAACTGTTTTTT. Its translation: CASSLRQGLGEKLFF.